The 13 T cell receptor beta chains presented below share a single source sample, sequenced in a study of cytomegalovirus exposure and HLA in healthy donors. Use of 60 Vbeta and 13 Jbeta primers characterized the PCR. Clones were read by immunoSEQ multiplex PCR, and TCRdb kept only the in-frame ones, dropping some. This sample has more than 110,000 clones, with around 80% found just once. The specimen sequenced was PBMCs. The receptors were sampled from a female donor in good health and CMV-seronegative.

This clone occurred once. The chain has TRBV28 and TRBJ1-2, with 8 bases that match TRBD1. The V segment lost 6 bases and the J segment 3 bases; nucleotides outside the gene matches: 12. Germline lookup yields CDR1 MDHEN and CDR2 SYDVKM. The CDR3 covers 16 residues. CDR3 loop: CASRVTGTGIYYGYTF. CDR3 bases: TGTGCCAGCAGGGTAACCGGGACAGGAATCTACTATGGCTACACCTTC.

V gene TRBV5-1 combines with J gene TRBJ2-4; D might be TRBD1 (5 bases). The V gene's germline CDR1 is SGHRS and CDR2 YFSETQ. V lost 5 bases and J lost 4, with 16 bases in between. The CDR3 is 15 amino acids. The CDR3 region has the DNA TGCGCCAGCAGGGACACAGGACACCCGAAAAACATTCAGTACTTC. This translates into CASRDTGHPKNIQYF. Complete variable domain (other parts from reference TRBV5-1 and TRBJ2-4): KAGVTQTPRYLIKTRGQQVTLSCSPISGHRSVSWYQQTPGQGLQFLFEYFSETQRNKGNFPGRFSGRQFSNSRSEMNVSTLELGDSALYLCASRDTGHPKNIQYFGAGTRLSVL.

The chain has TRBV27 and TRBJ2-7; TRBD1 agrees at 7 bases. V lost 5 bases to trimming and J lost 4 bases; unmatched junction nucleotides: 5. This CDR3 has 13 amino acids. CDR1 and CDR2 (germline): MNHEY, SMNVEV (reference sequence). CDR3 sequence (DNA): TGTGCCAGCAGTCTAGGGGGCGTTTACGAGCAGTACTTC. It encodes CASSLGGVYEQYF.

This clone has a handful of counts. This chain connects TRBV7-9 to TRBJ1-1, with D perhaps TRBD1 (5 bases). The CDR3 extends over 14 amino acids. The V gene lost 2 bases and the J gene lost 5 bases, with 12 bases spanning the gap. Per the germline V gene, CDR1 is SEHNR and CDR2 is FQNEAQ (reference sequence). Written as DNA, the CDR3 is TGTGCCAGCAGCTTATATTCCGGACAAACTGAAGCTTTCTTT. It yields the protein CASSLYSGQTEAFF.

V is TRBV27 and J is TRBJ2-5; no definite D call. Germline CDR1 MNHEY, CDR2 SMNVEV (reference sequence). Trimming took 5 bases from V and 4 from J, leaving 8 bases between them. This CDR3 region has 12 residues. The CDR3 DNA reads as TGTGCCAGCAGTCCCCCCGGAGAGACCCAGTACTTC. It specifies CASSPPGETQYF.

The J gene is TRBJ2-5, the V gene TRBV7-9; D perhaps matches TRBD1 (7 bases). Germline V gene data show CDR1 as SEHNR and CDR2 as FQNEAQ (reference sequence). The CDR3 length is 14 residues. V was trimmed by 5 bases and J by 6 bases, leaving 16 bases between them. The CDR3 here is CASSPTQGGKTQYF. The CDR3 region has the DNA TGTGCCAGCAGCCCAACTCAGGGGGGAAAGACCCAGTACTTC. The full variable domain, with the rest looked up from reference TRBV7-9 and TRBJ2-5, is DTGVSQNPRHKITKRGQNVTFRCDPISEHNRLYWYRQTLGQGPEFLTYFQNEAQLEKSRLLSDRFSAERPKGSFSTLEIQRTEQGDSAMYLCASSPTQGGKTQYFGPGTRLLVL.

A word on this clone: The germline gene is not matched at one end of the junction; a read error may be the cause. The V and J genes are TRBV18 and TRBJ2-7; 8 bases are shared with TRBD2. The CDR3 consists of 14 residues. Germline lookup yields CDR1 KGHSH and CDR2 LQKENI. CDR3 DNA sequence: TGTGCCAGCTCGCCACTAGCGGAGTCCTACGAGCAGTACTTC. This translates into CASSPLAESYEQYF. Full variable domain (rest looked up from reference TRBV18 and TRBJ2-7): NAGVMQNPRHLVRRRGQEARLRCSPMKGHSHVYWYRQLPEEGLKFMVYLQKENIIDESGMPKERFSAEFPKEGPSILRIQQVVRGDSAAYFCASSPLAESYEQYFGPGTRLTVT.

This chain joins TRBV4-1 and TRBJ1-4; TRBD1 is a possible D gene (6 bases). The CDR3 is made up of 13 amino acids. CDR1 and CDR2 from the germline V gene are MGHRA and YSYEKL. V lost 3 bases and J 8 bases, leaving 10 bases between the germline ends. CDR3 region: CASSHNRVEKLFF. DNA of the CDR3: TGCGCCAGCAGCCACAACAGGGTCGAAAAACTGTTTTTT.

This chain connects TRBV28 to TRBJ1-5; 8 positions match TRBD1. The germline gives CDR1 MDHEN, CDR2 SYDVKM. Trimming removed 6 bases from V and 5 bases from J; junction bases left unmatched: 3. The CDR3 consists of 13 residues. Here the CDR3 reads CASRWTGYQPQHF. The CDR3 DNA sequence: TGTGCCAGCAGATGGACAGGGTATCAGCCCCAGCATTTT.

CDR3 region: CASRRGQGGNEQYF. CDR3 nucleotide sequence: TGTGCCAGCAGACGAGGACAGGGTGGGAACGAGCAGTACTTC. The V gene is TRBV27, the J gene TRBJ2-7; 8 nucleotides agree with TRBD1. This CDR3 has 14 residues. Looked up from germline, CDR1 is MNHEY and CDR2 is SMNVEV (reference sequence). J lost 5 bases, V lost 6 bases, and 9 bases had no gene match.

This chain links TRBV6-1 with TRBJ2-5; weak D call: TRBD2 (7 bases). The CDR3 loop spans 14 amino acids. Germline V lookup: CDR1 MNHNS, CDR2 SASEGT. The germline V and J ends were trimmed by 6 bases and 2 bases, with 13 bases remaining between them. CDR3 nucleotide sequence: TGTGCCAGCAGGAAGGGAGGGGGACAAGAGACCCAGTACTTC. It codes for CASRKGGGQETQYF.

The rearrangement joins TRBV27 to TRBJ1-4; the D is unclear. This CDR3 comprises 16 residues. CDR1 and CDR2 from the germline V gene are MNHEY and SMNVEV (reference sequence). Trimming stripped 5 bases from V and 3 bases from J, with 16 bases between. CDR3 loop: CASSPLTQGSNEKLFF. CDR3 in DNA: TGTGCCAGCAGTCCCCTGACTCAAGGATCTAATGAAAAACTGTTTTTT.

This chain links TRBV19 with TRBJ2-7; D is unresolved. Germline assignment: CDR1 LNHDA and CDR2 SQIVND (reference sequence). The CDR3 has 13 amino acids. With 3 bases removed from V and 3 bases from J, the gap between germline ends came to 9 bases. The chain's CDR3 is CASSMGVNYEQYF. CDR3 coding DNA: TGTGCCAGTAGTATGGGCGTGAACTACGAGCAGTACTTC.